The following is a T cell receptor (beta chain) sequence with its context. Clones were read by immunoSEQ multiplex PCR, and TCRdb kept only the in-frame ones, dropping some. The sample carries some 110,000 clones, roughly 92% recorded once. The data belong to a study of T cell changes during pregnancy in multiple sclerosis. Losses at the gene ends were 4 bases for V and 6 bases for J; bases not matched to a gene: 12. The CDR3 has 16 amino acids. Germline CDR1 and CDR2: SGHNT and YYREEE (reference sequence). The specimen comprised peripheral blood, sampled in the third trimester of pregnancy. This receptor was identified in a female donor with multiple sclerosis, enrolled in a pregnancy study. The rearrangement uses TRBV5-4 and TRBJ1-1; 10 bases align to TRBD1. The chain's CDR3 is CASSNPNGQGGAEAFF. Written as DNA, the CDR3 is TGTGCCAGCAGCAATCCTAATGGACAGGGGGGAGCTGAAGCTTTCTTT.